This TCR beta chain was identified in a study of molecular identifiers for immune sequencing clone quantification. V lost 8 bases to trimming and J lost 1 base; unmatched junction nucleotides: 8. The CDR3 is 15 amino acids. A word on this clonotype: The CDR3 ends on some other residue instead of the conserved phenylalanine or tryptophan, so this is likely a read error.

TCRdb redid the calling of the PCR reads with MiXCR, one entry per CDR3 protein. The sample carries approximately 590,000 distinct CDR3 sequences, 25% recorded once. This receptor was taken from a human donor in good health. Some libraries in this study had Jurkat cell RNA spiked in. Sequenced sample: naive CD8+ T cells from blood, with Jurkat cell RNA spiked in. Documented subset: FACS-sorted CD8+CD4-CCR7+CD45RA+ naive T cells. V gene TRBV5-3 combines with J gene TRBJ2-2; 7 bases align to TRBD1. TRBV5-3 is filed as an ORF, its function uncertain. Written as DNA, the CDR3 is TGTGCCAGCAGCCCGGGGACAGAGAACACCGGGGAGCTGTTTTCT. Translated: CASSPGTENTGELFS.